Detailed here is one T cell receptor (beta chain). Through a sample-barcoded 5' primer and a J-beta primer mix, a second PCR was run for roughly 7 to 12 cycles. Each TCR beta cDNA got a 12-nucleotide random molecular identifier. Every sample produced at least 2.5 million CDR3-containing paired-end reads. In TCRdb, the 5' RACE reads were re-called with MiXCR into one record per CDR3 protein. Of 650,000 to 1,000,000 distinct CDR3 sequences in the sample, 30% to 45% were seen once. These data are taken from a study of blood T cells in healthy people across ages. Sequences were obtained from blood. This clonotype originated in a man in his late teens or twenties in good health.

CDR3 sequence (DNA): TGTGCCAGCAGCCAACGTCTTCCCCCAGGGGGTGAGACCCAGTACTTC. Translated, it gives CASSQRLPPGGETQYF. The gene calls are TRBV14 and TRBJ2-5; 7 bases fit TRBD1. J was trimmed by 5 bases and V by 2 bases; bases with no gene match: 11. CDR1 is SGHDN and CDR2 is FVKESK in the germline V gene. The CDR3 contains 16 residues. Drawing the rest from reference TRBV14 and TRBJ2-5, the complete variable domain is EAGVTQFPSHSVIEKGQTVTLRCDPISGHDNLYWYRRVMGKEIKFLLHFVKESKQDESGMPNNRFLAERTGGTYSTLKVQPAELEDSGVYFCASSQRLPPGGETQYFGPGTRLLVL.